What follows are 19 T cell receptor beta chains derived from one specimen sequenced in a study of shared clonotypes between healthy human individuals. Assay: immunoSEQ multiplex PCR; the TCRdb copy retains only in-frame clones and omits some. The sample contains hundreds of thousands of clones, 74% of which appear only once. Sequencing was carried out using memory CD4+ T cells sorted from blood. Sample subset: CD45RA-negative fraction. The source of these receptors is a woman aged 25-40 years in good health.

V and J are TRBV15 and TRBJ2-7; TRBD1 matches 7 bases. The CDR3 has 15 amino acids. Germline CDR1 LNHNV, CDR2 YYDKDF (reference sequence). The V gene end was trimmed by 3 bases and the J gene end by 0 bases; junction bases not matched to a gene: 5. In nucleotides, the CDR3 is TGTGCCACCAGCAGCATAGACAGGGTCTCCTACGAGCAGTACTTC. This translates into CATSSIDRVSYEQYF.

The table lists this clone with many counts. The identical CDR3 is also encoded by other nucleotide sequences in the sample. The V gene is TRBV5-1, the J gene TRBJ2-3; 8 bases map to TRBD1. From germline, CDR1 is SGHRS and CDR2 YFSETQ. Unmatched junction bases numbered 4, after V lost 2 bases and J lost 5 bases. CDR3 length: 14 amino acids. CDR3 DNA sequence: TGCGCCAGCAGCTTCGGACAGGGAGGAGATACGCAGTATTTT. Its translation: CASSFGQGGDTQYF.

This clone was counted once. The chain uses TRBV19 and TRBJ2-1, with 12 bases fitting TRBD2. Germline V gene data show CDR1 as LNHDA and CDR2 as SQIVND (reference sequence). With V trimmed by 6 bases and J by 7 bases, 7 bases remained unmatched. The CDR3 has 15 residues. The CDR3 sequence: CASRETSGSINEQFF. The DNA of the CDR3 is TGTGCCAGTAGGGAGACTAGCGGGAGTATAAATGAGCAGTTCTTC.

The V gene is TRBV5-1, the J gene TRBJ2-1; the match to TRBD2 covers 9 bases. Germline V lookup: CDR1 SGHRS, CDR2 YFSETQ. This CDR3 is 16 amino acids long. The ends lost 4 bases at V and 3 bases at J; junction bases unmatched: 8. The CDR3 sequence is CASSQGLAGNYNEQFF. DNA for the CDR3: TGCGCCAGCAGCCAAGGTCTAGCGGGAAACTACAATGAGCAGTTCTTC.

The chain links TRBV5-5 to TRBJ2-7, with D maybe TRBD1 (6 bases). Germline loops: CDR1 SGHKS, CDR2 YYEKEE (reference sequence). The CDR3 is made up of 15 amino acids. Trimming removed 2 bases at V and 2 bases at J, with 14 bases between. The CDR3, as DNA: TGTGCCAGCAGCTTTCAGGGGTCGCCCACCTACGAGCAGTACTTC. It specifies CASSFQGSPTYEQYF.

The rearrangement uses TRBV7-3 and TRBJ2-7; TRBD1 matches at 9 bases. The CDR3 has 16 amino acids. Germline V CDR1 and CDR2: SGHTA, FQGTGA. V lost 1 base, J lost 3 bases, and 7 bases stayed unmatched. The CDR3 DNA reads as TGTGCCAGCAGCTTAAGTGGGACAGGGAAAAACTACGAGCAGTACTTC. Protein product: CASSLSGTGKNYEQYF.

The chain is built from TRBV6-5 and TRBJ2-4; D ambiguous. Germline V CDR1 and CDR2: MNHEY, SVGAGI. This CDR3 spans 15 amino acids. The ends were cut back, 4 bases at V and 0 bases at J, with 10 bases in the middle. The CDR3 spells CASSSPSLAKNIQYF. The CDR3 nucleotides are TGTGCCAGCAGTTCCCCCTCACTAGCCAAAAACATTCAGTACTTC.

V gene TRBV13 combines with J gene TRBJ2-2; TRBD2 aligns across 10 bases. Per germline, CDR1 PRHDT and CDR2 FYEKMQ (reference sequence). The CDR3 is made up of 16 amino acids. The ends lost 2 bases at V and 3 bases at J; junction bases unmatched: 3. CDR3 loop: CASSLRTSGYTGELFF. The CDR3 nucleotides read TGTGCCAGCAGCTTAAGGACTAGCGGATACACCGGGGAGCTGTTTTTT.

The rearrangement joins TRBV7-6 to TRBJ2-2; TRBD1 agrees at 7 bases. Germline loops: CDR1 SGHVS, CDR2 FNYEAQ. The V and J ends lost 5 bases and 0 bases, in that order; junction bases with no gene match: 6. The CDR3 loop spans 16 amino acids. As DNA, the CDR3 is TGTGCCAGCAGCCGTACTCAGGGGGCGAACACCGGGGAGCTGTTTTTT. This translates into CASSRTQGANTGELFF.

This chain uses TRBV5-6 with TRBJ2-1; D is uncertain. The CDR3 is made up of 16 amino acids. Germline-derived CDR1 and CDR2 are SGHDT and YYEEEE. The V and J ends lost 2 bases and 3 bases respectively, with 15 bases between them. The CDR3 bases are TGTGCCAGCAGCTTTGACCCGGGTGTTCTCTACAATGAGCAGTTCTTC. Protein: CASSFDPGVLYNEQFF.

Concerning this clone itself: This clone may be a read error of a much larger clone one base away. Additional DNA sequences in this sample encode the identical CDR3. This sequence joins TRBV25-1 and TRBJ2-7; D is uncertain. The germline gives CDR1 MGHDK, CDR2 SYGVNS. The CDR3 length is 11 residues. V was trimmed by 6 bases and J by 2 bases, leaving 5 bases between them. CDR3 residues: CASSETYEQYF. The DNA for the CDR3 is TGTGCCAGCAGCGAAACCTACGAGCAGTACTTC.

The V call is TRBV28, the J call TRBJ2-7; D may be TRBD1 or TRBD2 (6 bases each). In germline, CDR1 is MDHEN, CDR2 SYDVKM. Trimming cost V 7 bases and J 0 bases, with 13 bases left between them. The CDR3 runs to 14 residues. The CDR3 spells CASISEGVSYEQYF. The CDR3 DNA sequence: TGTGCCAGCATCTCGGAGGGGGTCTCCTACGAGCAGTACTTC.

This chain joins TRBV6-1 and TRBJ2-2; 8 bases are shared with TRBD2. Germline V gene sequence: CDR1 MNHNS, CDR2 SASEGT. This CDR3 has 15 amino acids. J was trimmed by 3 bases and V by 6 bases; bases with no gene match: 6. The DNA for the CDR3 is TGTGCCAGCAGGGATAGCGGGATCGACACCGGGGAGCTGTTTTTT. The encoded protein is CASRDSGIDTGELFF.

In its sample, this clone was seen a few times. This chain links TRBV29-1 with TRBJ2-5, with unresolved D. Trimming removed 7 bases from V and 5 bases from J, with 14 bases in between. The CDR3 consists of 12 residues. The germline gives CDR1 SQVTM, CDR2 ANQGSEA. The CDR3 DNA reads as TGCAGCGCCGGTTCCAGTGGGGAGACCCAGTACTTC. Protein sequence: CSAGSSGETQYF.

The chain recombines TRBV19 with TRBJ2-3; D not resolved. V was trimmed by 7 bases and J by 0 bases, leaving 14 bases between them. The CDR3 has 15 residues. Germline-derived CDR1 and CDR2 are LNHDA and SQIVND (reference sequence). The DNA for the CDR3 is TGTGCCAGTACCTCGTCAGATTCTAGCACAGATACGCAGTATTTT. Protein sequence: CASTSSDSSTDTQYF. Together with reference TRBV19 and TRBJ2-3, the CDR3 gives the full variable domain: DGGITQSPKYLFRKEGQNVTLSCEQNLNHDAMYWYRQDPGQGLRLIYYSQIVNDFQKGDIAEGYSVSREKKESFPLTVTSAQKNPTAFYLCASTSSDSSTDTQYFGPGTRLTVL.

This clone was counted only a few times. The genes are TRBV29-1 and TRBJ1-1; D might be TRBD1 (5 bases). Per germline, CDR1 SQVTM and CDR2 ANQGSEA. Trimming took off 6 bases at V and 0 bases at J, with 11 bases between the two ends. The CDR3 totals 13 residues. The CDR3 region is CSVRRDLNTEAFF. CDR3 DNA: TGCAGCGTGCGCAGGGATCTGAACACTGAAGCTTTCTTT.

V and J are TRBV28 and TRBJ1-1; tentatively, D is TRBD1 (6 bases). The CDR3 totals 16 residues. Trimming took 2 bases from V and 1 from J, leaving 14 bases between them. From germline, CDR1 is MDHEN and CDR2 SYDVKM. The CDR3 nucleotides read TGTGCCAGCAGTTTACAGGGGAATCGCTGGAACACTGAAGCTTTCTTT. It codes for CASSLQGNRWNTEAFF.

The CDR3: CATSPRDRADQPQHF. As DNA, the CDR3 is TGTGCCACCAGCCCCAGGGACAGGGCGGATCAGCCCCAGCATTTT. The chain joins TRBV15 to TRBJ1-5; 9 positions match TRBD1. The CDR3 runs to 15 residues. Germline V CDR1 and CDR2: LNHNV, YYDKDF (reference sequence). Germline trimming cut 5 bases from V and 5 bases from J; bases unmatched to any gene: 7.

The V and J genes are TRBV28 and TRBJ1-1; TRBD1 agrees at 10 bases. J was trimmed by 0 bases and V by 4 bases; bases with no gene match: 2. Germline V CDR1 and CDR2: MDHEN, SYDVKM. The length of the CDR3 is 15 residues. The CDR3 bases are TGTGCCAGCAGTTCGGGACAGGGGCTGAACACTGAAGCTTTCTTT. This encodes CASSSGQGLNTEAFF. The full variable domain, completed using reference TRBV28 and TRBJ1-1, is DVKVTQSSRYLVKRTGEKVFLECVQDMDHENMFWYRQDPGLGLRLIYFSYDVKMKEKGDIPEGYSVSREKKERFSLILESASTNQTSMYLCASSSGQGLNTEAFFGQGTRLTVV.